This entry describes one T cell receptor (beta chain). The CDR3 has 16 amino acids. Trimming pared 3 bases from V and 0 bases from J, leaving 9 bases between. Germline CDR1 reads LNHNV; CDR2 reads YYDKDF (reference sequence). This entry comes from a study of blood T cell repertoires in COVID-19. Study overall: The origin of the acute and convalescent COVID-19 samples was the United States, Italy and Spain. Sources were T cells, B-cell-depleted T cells, or PBMCs; the material itself was cDNA or gDNA.

Authors' methods: The assay estimated nucleated cells by amplifying reference gene primers. TCRdb's copy holds only in-frame clones and misses some; the assay was immunoSEQ multiplex PCR. V and J calls and clone size are given by that table; D and trimming were obtained from the DNA. The data hold about 240,000 clones, with about nine tenths observed a single time. The clonotype comes from a man aged 55 to 70 who had recovered from COVID-19. V and J are TRBV15 and TRBJ2-6; maybe TRBD2 (6 bases). The sample consisted of peripheral blood. The CDR3 DNA reads as TGTGCCACCAGCAGCAAGGGACTCTCTGGGGCCAACGTCCTGACTTTC. It yields the protein CATSSKGLSGANVLTF.